The 14 T cell receptor beta chains below come from one sample, sequenced in a study of blood T cell repertoires in COVID-19. The table came from immunoSEQ multiplex PCR; TCRdb's copy has only in-frame clones and leaves some out. This table has roughly 250,000 clones, just under 90% appearing once. Sequencing was done on a sample of peripheral blood. These TCRs come from a woman in her thirties or forties with acute or convalescent COVID-19.

V and J are TRBV7-2 and TRBJ1-6; 9 bases match TRBD1. The germline gives CDR1 SGHTA, CDR2 FQGNSA. CDR3 length: 18 amino acids. J was trimmed by 9 bases and V by 3 bases; bases with no gene match: 15. The CDR3 loop is CASSFKPVGQGSRSPLHF. DNA of the CDR3: TGTGCCAGCAGCTTCAAACCAGTCGGACAGGGGAGCCGTTCACCCCTCCACTTT.

The V and J genes are TRBV3-1 (or the pseudogene TRBV3-2) and TRBJ1-3; possibly TRBD1 for D (5 bases). The germline gives CDR1 LGHDT, CDR2 YNNKEL (reference sequence). There are 17 residues in the CDR3. V lost 1 base and J 4 bases, leaving 17 bases between the germline ends. CDR3 DNA sequence: TGTGCCAGCAGCCAAGGCATTGGAGCAGGGCGGGGAAACACCATATATTTT. It specifies CASSQGIGAGRGNTIYF.

The chain has TRBV29-1 and TRBJ2-3; 7 nucleotides line up with TRBD2. There are 14 residues in the CDR3. The V and J ends lost 4 bases and 2 bases, in that order; junction bases with no gene match: 6. Germline CDR1 reads SQVTM; CDR2 reads ANQGSEA. The CDR3 nucleotides read TGCAGCGTTGGTGGGGGGGAGGCCACAGATACGCAGTATTTT. This codes for CSVGGGEATDTQYF.

The rearrangement uses TRBV6-1 and TRBJ2-1; D is unclear. V lost 3 bases to trimming and J lost 1 base, with 10 bases between them. CDR3 length: 15 residues. CDR1 and CDR2 (germline): MNHNS, SASEGT. The CDR3: CASSEESVSYNEQFF. CDR3 DNA: TGTGCCAGCAGTGAGGAGTCAGTTTCCTACAATGAGCAGTTCTTC.

The chain is built from TRBV5-1 and TRBJ2-2; TRBD2 agrees at 9 bases. The CDR3 contains 20 residues. V was pared by 0 bases and J by 1 base, with 13 bases of the junction left unmatched. Germline assignment: CDR1 SGHRS and CDR2 YFSETQ. CDR3: CASSLAGAVLAGRNTGELFF. In DNA, the CDR3 is TGCGCCAGCAGCTTGGCCGGTGCGGTCCTAGCGGGGAGGAACACCGGGGAGCTGTTTTTT.

The rearrangement joins TRBV30 to TRBJ1-1; tentative D call: TRBD1 (6 bases). From germline, CDR1 is GTSNPN and CDR2 SVGIG (reference sequence). Trimming removed 5 bases from V and 7 bases from J, with 14 bases in between. The CDR3 is 12 amino acids. The CDR3 nucleotides are TGTGCCTGGGGAGTCACCAGGGGTGAAGCTTTCTTT. It is translated as CAWGVTRGEAFF.

This chain joins TRBV5-1 and TRBJ2-1; 7 bases line up with TRBD1. Germline-derived CDR1 and CDR2 are SGHRS and YFSETQ. The CDR3 spans 16 residues. The V and J ends lost 4 bases and 2 bases, in that order; junction bases with no gene match: 9. CDR3 coding DNA: TGCGCCAGCAGCCAGGTAACAGGGGTAGCCTACAATGAGCAGTTCTTC. This gives the protein CASSQVTGVAYNEQFF. Based on the CDR3 plus reference TRBV5-1 and TRBJ2-1, the full variable domain is KAGVTQTPRYLIKTRGQQVTLSCSPISGHRSVSWYQQTPGQGLQFLFEYFSETQRNKGNFPGRFSGRQFSNSRSEMNVSTLELGDSALYLCASSQVTGVAYNEQFFGPGTRLTVL.

This chain joins TRBV27 and TRBJ1-3; 10 bases line up with TRBD1. This CDR3 comprises 14 residues. V lost 6 bases and J lost 3; bases outside the gene matches: 2. Per the germline V gene, CDR1 is MNHEY and CDR2 is SMNVEV (reference sequence). CDR3 DNA: TGTGCCAGCAGGACAGGGGGCTATGGAAACACCATATATTTT. It codes for CASRTGGYGNTIYF.

This chain connects TRBV5-6 to TRBJ2-3, with D perhaps matching TRBD2 (6 bases). This CDR3 region has 12 residues. V was clipped by 6 bases and J by 7 bases, with 12 bases between them. Germline CDR1 and CDR2: SGHDT and YYEEEE. The CDR3 region has the DNA TGTGCCAGCATGTCCACTAGCTATACGCAGTATTTT. As protein: CASMSTSYTQYF.

This clone was observed a handful of times. This chain links TRBV4-1 with TRBJ1-6; TRBD1 matches 7 bases. The CDR3 spans 17 residues. Germline CDR1 reads MGHRA; CDR2 reads YSYEKL. The V gene end was trimmed by 3 bases and the J gene end by 4 bases; junction bases not matched to a gene: 9. The chain's CDR3 is CASSHSLPGQYNSPLHF. The CDR3 DNA follows: TGCGCCAGCAGCCATAGCCTACCGGGACAGTATAATTCACCCCTCCACTTT.

The rearrangement uses TRBV5-8 and TRBJ1-2; 8 positions match TRBD1. Germline V gene lookup returns CDR1 SGHTS and CDR2 YDEGEE. Trimming removed 3 bases from V and 7 bases from J; junction bases left unmatched: 11. The CDR3 consists of 15 residues. DNA of the CDR3: TGTGCCAGCAGCTGGGGAACCGGGACAGGCGTTGGCTACACCTTC. Its translation is CASSWGTGTGVGYTF.

The gene calls are TRBV5-1 and TRBJ1-6, with D uncertain. The CDR3 consists of 16 residues. Germline CDR1 SGHRS, CDR2 YFSETQ. V lost 0 bases to trimming and J lost 7 bases, with 14 bases between them. CDR3 loop: CASSLAGNSGNSPLHF. The CDR3 nucleotides read TGCGCCAGCAGCTTGGCCGGGAACAGTGGGAATTCACCCCTCCACTTT.

The chain employs TRBV14 and TRBJ1-2; TRBD1 is a possible D gene (6 bases). Germline V gene data show CDR1 as SGHDN and CDR2 as FVKESK. Trimming left V 4 bases short and J 8 bases short, with 23 bases between. This CDR3 has 16 residues. This chain's CDR3 is CASSLQNGRTAEGYTF. The CDR3 region has the DNA TGTGCCAGCAGCCTCCAAAATGGCCGGACAGCGGAGGGCTACACCTTC.

The chain uses TRBV20-1 and TRBJ1-5; no firm D call. Germline CDR1 DFQATT, CDR2 SNEGSKA (reference sequence). Trimming removed 3 bases at V and 6 bases at J, with 6 bases between. CDR3 length: 11 amino acids. The CDR3 nucleotides are TGCAGTGCTAGTACCGGTCAGCCCCAGCATTTT. This sequence encodes CSASTGQPQHF.